The T cell receptor (beta chain) described here comes from a study of T cell changes during pregnancy in multiple sclerosis. Germline CDR1 and CDR2: SNHLY and FYNNEI. The J segment lost 10 bases and the V segment lost 6 bases, leaving 6 bases of the junction unmatched. This CDR3 is 12 amino acids long. This table comes from immunoSEQ multiplex PCR, and its TCRdb copy is limited to in-frame clones, with some not included. The repertoire holds roughly 60,000 clones, with 85% to 90% as singletons. In its sample, this clone was seen a few times. The specimen was CD4+ T cells from peripheral blood mononuclear cells, collected in the first trimester of pregnancy. The chain carries TRBV2 and TRBJ2-1; 7 bases line up with TRBD1. The clonotype was recovered from a female donor with multiple sclerosis, enrolled in a pregnancy study. CDR3 sequence: CASRETGLEQFF. CDR3 coding DNA: TGTGCCAGCAGAGAGACAGGGCTGGAGCAGTTCTTC.